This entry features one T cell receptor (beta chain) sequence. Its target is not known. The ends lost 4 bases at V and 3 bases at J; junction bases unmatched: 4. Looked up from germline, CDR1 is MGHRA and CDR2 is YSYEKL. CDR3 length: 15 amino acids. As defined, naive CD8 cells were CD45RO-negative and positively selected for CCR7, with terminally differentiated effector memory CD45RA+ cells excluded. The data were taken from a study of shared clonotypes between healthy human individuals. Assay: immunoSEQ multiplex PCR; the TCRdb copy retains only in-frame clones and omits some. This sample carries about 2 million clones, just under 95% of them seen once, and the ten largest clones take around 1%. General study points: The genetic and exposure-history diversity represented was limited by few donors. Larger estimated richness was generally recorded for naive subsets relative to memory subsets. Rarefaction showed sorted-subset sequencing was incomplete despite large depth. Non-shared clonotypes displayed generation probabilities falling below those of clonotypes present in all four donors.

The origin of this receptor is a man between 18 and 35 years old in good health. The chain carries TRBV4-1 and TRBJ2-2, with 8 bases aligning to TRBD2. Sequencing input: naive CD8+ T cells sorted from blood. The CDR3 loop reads CASSPGAGDTGELFF. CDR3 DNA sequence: TGCGCCAGCAGCCCCGGAGCGGGGGACACCGGGGAGCTGTTTTTT.